This TCR beta chain was sequenced in a study of post-analysis software for immune sequencing data. Study-level background: Disease courses included relapsing-remitting, secondary progressive and progressive-relapsing multiple sclerosis. General observations from the study: In patients, about 5 TRBV segments were more frequent than in controls, with TRBV5-6, TRBV5-1 and TRBV20-1 among them. Normalized Chao1 diversity was significantly lower in multiple sclerosis patients than in controls.

CDR1 is SGHRS, CDR2 YFSETQ, per germline. This CDR3 is 15 amino acids long. On this clonotype: As yet, its antigen is unknown. A clone one base away is much larger, so this may be a read error.

Carried by the TCR beta cDNA libraries were unique molecular identifiers. Each CDR3 protein gets one entry after TCRdb re-called the PCR reads with MiXCR. The sample has approximately 260,000 distinct CDR3 sequences, around 34% seen once. The chain uses TRBV5-1 and TRBJ2-1; D is ambiguous. TRBJ2-7 explains the end of the DNA better; the J call may be wrong. The TCR originated in a girl aged 5 to 17 with multiple sclerosis. Sequenced material: blood. CDR3 nucleotides: TGCGCCAGCAGCCCGTTAGCCTACTCCTACAATGAGCAGTACTTC. Its protein is CASSPLAYSYNEQYF.